Following are 28 T cell receptor beta chains from one sample sequenced in a study of blood T cell repertoires in COVID-19. Repertoires were generated with immunoSEQ multiplex PCR, while TCRdb's copy carries only in-frame clones and drops some. The data contain 300,000 to 350,000 clones, about 90% of them singletons. Sequenced material: peripheral blood. All receptors derive from a woman aged 30 to 39 with COVID-19, enrolled during active disease.

The chain carries TRBV24-1 and TRBJ2-1; 12 nucleotides match TRBD2. Germline V lookup: CDR1 KGHDR, CDR2 SFDVKD. The CDR3 has 14 residues. J was trimmed by 6 bases and V by 9 bases; bases with no gene match: 5. The CDR3 DNA reads as TGTGCCACCGAGACTAGCGGGAGCGCCAATGAGCAGTTCTTC. Its translation: CATETSGSANEQFF.

The chain has TRBV6-5 and TRBJ1-2; tentative D call: TRBD1 (5 bases). Germline V gene sequence: CDR1 MNHEY, CDR2 SVGAGI. This CDR3 is 14 amino acids long. Trimming cost V 5 bases and J 4 bases, with 14 bases left between them. The CDR3 DNA sequence: TGTGCCAGCAGTACGGGGGGAACGACCTATGGCTACACCTTC. Encoded protein: CASSTGGTTYGYTF.

This chain joins TRBV28 and TRBJ1-2; the D gene is possibly TRBD1 (5 bases). V gave up 2 bases and J gave up 8 bases, with 18 bases separating them. The germline CDR1 and CDR2 sequences are MDHEN and SYDVKM. The CDR3 sequence is 15 residues long. The CDR3, as DNA: TGTGCCAGCAGTTTAGGGCATAGGGGTTTAGGCGGCTACACCTTC. Translated: CASSLGHRGLGGYTF.

CDR3 in amino acids: CASSEAWRGETQYF. The CDR3 DNA sequence: TGTGCCAGCAGTGAAGCTTGGAGGGGAGAGACCCAGTACTTC. This chain links TRBV2 with TRBJ2-5, with D perhaps TRBD2 (6 bases). This CDR3 has 14 residues. CDR1 is SNHLY and CDR2 is FYNNEI in the germline V gene. V was shortened by 0 bases and J by 4 bases, with 9 bases between the two germline ends.

The V and J genes are TRBV6-5 and TRBJ1-2, with 7 bases lining up with TRBD1. Trimming cost V 4 bases and J 4 bases; bases outside gene matches: 6. The CDR3 runs to 14 residues. Germline-derived CDR1 and CDR2 are MNHEY and SVGAGI. CDR3 protein: CASSSGQRSYGYTF. CDR3 coding DNA: TGTGCCAGCAGTTCGGGACAGCGCTCCTATGGCTACACCTTC.

The gene calls are TRBV4-2 and TRBJ2-5; D unresolved. Trimming took off 1 base at V and 1 base at J, with 7 bases between the two ends. The CDR3 totals 14 residues. In germline, CDR1 is LGHNA, CDR2 YNFKEQ. CDR3 amino acids: CASSQVSGQETQYF. The CDR3, as DNA: TGTGCCAGCAGCCAAGTATCCGGCCAAGAGACCCAGTACTTC.

This chain joins TRBV28 and TRBJ1-2; D unclear. This CDR3 contains 11 residues. CDR1 is MDHEN, CDR2 SYDVKM, per germline. Trimming took off 8 bases at V and 8 bases at J, with 12 bases between the two ends. Here the CDR3 DNA reads TGTGCCAGCTGTCTACCGTGGGGCTACACCTTC. This sequence encodes CASCLPWGYTF.

The J gene is TRBJ1-1, the V gene TRBV5-5; possibly TRBD1 for D (5 bases). The germline V and J ends were trimmed by 3 bases and 4 bases, with 19 bases remaining between them. Germline values: CDR1 SGHKS, CDR2 YYEKEE (reference sequence). The CDR3 length is 16 residues. CDR3 sequence: CASSSAGPHRGTEAFF. DNA for the CDR3: TGTGCCAGCAGCTCAGCGGGACCCCACCGCGGCACTGAAGCTTTCTTT.

J is TRBJ2-2 and V is TRBV7-9, with TRBD2 matching 11 bases. CDR1 is SEHNR and CDR2 is FQNEAQ in the germline V gene (reference sequence). The CDR3 sequence is 16 residues long. V trimming: 4 bases; J trimming: 6 bases; junction bases outside the gene matches: 7. CDR3 DNA: TGTGCCAGCAGCTCAACTAGCGGGAGACGTGCCGGGGAGCTGTTTTTT. The encoded protein is CASSSTSGRRAGELFF.

In its sample, this clone was seen once. The chain has TRBV27 and TRBJ2-2, with 10 nucleotides matching TRBD1. This CDR3 contains 16 residues. Germline V lookup: CDR1 MNHEY, CDR2 SMNVEV (reference sequence). Trimming cost V 5 bases and J 4 bases; bases outside gene matches: 7. CDR3 nucleotides: TGTGCCAGCAGTACCGAGGACAGGGGGGGCACCGGGGAGCTGTTTTTT. It specifies CASSTEDRGGTGELFF.

The chain joins TRBV11-2 to TRBJ2-2; 14 positions agree with TRBD2. The CDR3 is made up of 18 amino acids. CDR1 is SGHAT, CDR2 FQNNGV, per germline. J lost 2 bases, V lost 2 bases, and 4 bases had no gene match. This CDR3 is CASSLPGLAGGNTGELFF. The CDR3, as DNA: TGTGCCAGCAGCTTACCAGGACTAGCGGGAGGTAACACCGGGGAGCTGTTTTTT.

The chain is built from TRBV6-5 and TRBJ1-4; D gene uncertain. Germline-derived CDR1 and CDR2 are MNHEY and SVGAGI. The V end was cut by 7 bases, the J end by 2 bases, with 14 bases between. CDR3 size: 15 residues. CDR3 sequence (DNA): TGTGCCAGCACTTTCAAGGAGGCTACTAATGAAAAACTGTTTTTT. Its translation: CASTFKEATNEKLFF.

V usage is TRBV7-2 and J usage is TRBJ1-5; unclear D gene. This CDR3 spans 14 amino acids. Germline-derived CDR1 and CDR2 are SGHTA and FQGNSA. V lost 5 bases and J lost 2, with 10 bases in between. CDR3 coding DNA: TGTGCCAGCAGCCTCCGGGTGGGCAATCAGCCCCAGCATTTT. As protein: CASSLRVGNQPQHF.

V gene TRBV27 combines with J gene TRBJ2-5; 9 nucleotides agree with TRBD2. V was pared by 6 bases and J by 5 bases, with 10 bases of the junction left unmatched. The CDR3 consists of 15 residues. CDR1 is MNHEY, CDR2 SMNVEV, per germline (reference sequence). This CDR3 is CASSRSGRYRETQYF. The CDR3 region has the DNA TGTGCCAGCAGCCGTAGCGGGAGATACCGCGAGACCCAGTACTTC.

This chain connects TRBV2 to TRBJ2-7, with D unresolved. This CDR3 comprises 14 residues. Trimming removed 2 bases from V and 2 bases from J, with 10 bases in between. Germline V gives CDR1 SNHLY, CDR2 FYNNEI. This CDR3 is CASSERVFPYEQYF. The CDR3 DNA sequence: TGTGCCAGCAGTGAACGCGTTTTTCCCTACGAGCAGTACTTC.

This chain connects TRBV5-5 to TRBJ1-2; D is uncertain. Per germline, CDR1 SGHKS and CDR2 YYEKEE (reference sequence). Trimming pared 0 bases from V and 6 bases from J, leaving 12 bases between. The CDR3 totals 14 residues. The CDR3 DNA reads as TGTGCCAGCAGCTTGGGGGCGGGAGTGGATGGCTACACCTTC. This sequence encodes CASSLGAGVDGYTF.

The DNA of the CDR3 is TGTGCCAGTAGTACGAAGCGGGAGCGCCACGGTTATGAGCAGTTCTTC. Translation gives CASSTKRERHGYEQFF. The chain joins TRBV19 to TRBJ2-1, with 8 bases lining up with TRBD2. The CDR3 has 16 residues. The V gene end was trimmed by 4 bases and the J gene end by 8 bases; junction bases not matched to a gene: 13. Germline loops: CDR1 LNHDA, CDR2 SQIVND (reference sequence).

The chain combines TRBV28 with TRBJ2-5; D call uncertain. Looked up from germline, CDR1 is MDHEN and CDR2 is SYDVKM. V was shortened by 2 bases and J by 5 bases, with 15 bases between the two germline ends. The CDR3 loop spans 15 amino acids. The CDR3 protein is CASSLVGPTQETQYF. Here the CDR3 DNA reads TGTGCCAGCAGTTTAGTGGGCCCAACGCAGGAGACCCAGTACTTC.

The chain combines TRBV30 with TRBJ1-2; D unresolved. V was trimmed by 2 bases and J by 4 bases, leaving 11 bases between them. The length of the CDR3 is 13 residues. The germline V gene has CDR1 GTSNPN and CDR2 SVGIG (reference sequence). CDR3: CAWSKELLYGYTF. Here the CDR3 DNA reads TGTGCCTGGAGTAAGGAGCTCCTCTATGGCTACACCTTC.

A few counts support this clone. The rearrangement links TRBV19 to TRBJ1-2; 8 nucleotides align to TRBD1. J was trimmed by 1 base and V by 6 bases; bases with no gene match: 4. The length of the CDR3 is 14 residues. Germline V gene data show CDR1 as LNHDA and CDR2 as SQIVND (reference sequence). CDR3 loop: CASRWTGSNYGYTF. DNA for the CDR3: TGTGCCAGTAGGTGGACAGGGAGTAACTATGGCTACACCTTC.

V is TRBV7-9 and J is TRBJ1-4; D remains ambiguous. The germline gives CDR1 SEHNR, CDR2 FQNEAQ (reference sequence). Trimming stripped 4 bases from V and 8 bases from J, with 8 bases between. This CDR3 region has 12 residues. The DNA of the CDR3 is TGTGCCAGCAGCTCCTCTACGGAAAAACTGTTTTTT. Translating it yields CASSSSTEKLFF.

The genes are TRBV2 and TRBJ1-4; 7 bases fit TRBD1. Germline CDR1 and CDR2: SNHLY and FYNNEI. There are 15 residues in the CDR3. J gave up 5 bases and V 7 bases, and 10 bases lay outside the gene matches. CDR3 residues: CASTQLEQGNEKLFF. The CDR3 DNA follows: TGTGCCAGCACCCAACTGGAACAGGGGAATGAAAAACTGTTTTTT.

The chain links TRBV7-9 to TRBJ1-1, with a tentative D call TRBD1 (5 bases). The V end was cut by 0 bases, the J end by 5 bases, with 10 bases between. The CDR3 is made up of 14 amino acids. The germline gives CDR1 SEHNR, CDR2 FQNEAQ (reference sequence). For the CDR3, the DNA is TGTGCCAGCAGCTTAGCCAGGGTAGGGACTGAAGCTTTCTTT. Translated: CASSLARVGTEAFF.

The V and J genes are TRBV28 and TRBJ1-2; 7 bases fit TRBD1. The junction had 7 bases not matched to a gene; V was cut back by 5 bases and J by 4 bases. The CDR3 totals 14 residues. CDR1 is MDHEN, CDR2 SYDVKM, per germline. The chain's CDR3 is CASSPPGQVYGYTF. CDR3 nucleotide sequence: TGTGCCAGCAGTCCGCCCGGACAGGTCTATGGCTACACCTTC.

This chain uses TRBV6-5 with TRBJ2-1; weak D call: TRBD2 (5 bases). The CDR3 is 12 amino acids. Looked up from germline, CDR1 is MNHEY and CDR2 is SVGAGI. V lost 7 bases and J 9 bases, leaving 13 bases between the germline ends. The CDR3 sequence is CASTPGGFEQFF. The CDR3 DNA sequence: TGTGCCAGCACCCCAGGAGGTTTTGAGCAGTTCTTC.

V usage is TRBV2 and J usage is TRBJ1-2, with unresolved D. This CDR3 has 12 residues. V dropped 5 bases and J dropped 8 bases, with 12 bases sitting between them. The V gene's germline CDR1 is SNHLY and CDR2 FYNNEI. The CDR3 here is CASSQTRRGYTF. The DNA of the CDR3 is TGTGCCAGCAGTCAGACAAGGCGCGGCTACACCTTC. Full variable domain (outside the CDR3, taken from reference TRBV2 and TRBJ1-2): EPEVTQTPSHQVTQMGQEVILRCVPISNHLYFYWYRQILGQKVEFLVSFYNNEISEKSEIFDDQFSVERPDGSNFTLKIRSTKLEDSAMYFCASSQTRRGYTFGSGTRLTVV.

The chain has TRBV9 and TRBJ1-2; D may be TRBD1 (6 bases). CDR1 is SGDLS, CDR2 YYNGEE, per germline. The CDR3 is made up of 14 amino acids. The ends were cut back, 1 base at V and 5 bases at J, with 12 bases in the middle. The CDR3: CASSVSDSPYGYTF. DNA for the CDR3: TGTGCCAGCAGCGTATCGGACAGTCCTTATGGCTACACCTTC.

This chain uses TRBV4-1 with TRBJ2-3; unclear D gene. V gave up 0 bases and J gave up 3 bases, with 7 bases separating them. The CDR3 is made up of 14 amino acids. Germline V gene lookup returns CDR1 MGHRA and CDR2 YSYEKL. This CDR3 reads CASSQDLLTDTQYF. As DNA, the CDR3 is TGCGCCAGCAGCCAAGATCTTCTGACAGATACGCAGTATTTT.